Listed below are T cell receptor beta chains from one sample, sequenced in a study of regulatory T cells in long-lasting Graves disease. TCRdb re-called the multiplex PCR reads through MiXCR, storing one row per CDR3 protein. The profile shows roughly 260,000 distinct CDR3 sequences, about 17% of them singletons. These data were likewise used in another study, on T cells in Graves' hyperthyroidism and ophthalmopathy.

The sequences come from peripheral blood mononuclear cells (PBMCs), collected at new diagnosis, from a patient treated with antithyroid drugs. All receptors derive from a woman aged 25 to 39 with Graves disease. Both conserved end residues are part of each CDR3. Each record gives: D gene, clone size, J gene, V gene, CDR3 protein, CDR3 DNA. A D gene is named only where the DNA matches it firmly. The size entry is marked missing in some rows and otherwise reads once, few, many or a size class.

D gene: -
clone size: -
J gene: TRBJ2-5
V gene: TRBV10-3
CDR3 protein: CAIGGSSIRGPETQYF
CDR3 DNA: TGTGCCATCGGGGGCAGCTCCATCAGGGGACCAGAGACCCAGTACTTC

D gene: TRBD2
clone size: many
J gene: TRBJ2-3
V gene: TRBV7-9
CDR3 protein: CASSLRGRADTQYF
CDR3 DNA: TGTGCCAGCAGCTTAAGAGGGAGGGCAGATACGCAGTATTTT

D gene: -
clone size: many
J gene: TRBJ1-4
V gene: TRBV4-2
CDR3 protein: CASSQALATNEKLFF
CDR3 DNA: TGTGCCAGCAGCCAGGCCTTAGCAACTAATGAAAAACTGTTTTTT

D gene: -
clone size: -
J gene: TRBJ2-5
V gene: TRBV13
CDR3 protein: CASSLLGGAGETQYF
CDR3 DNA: TGTGCCAGCAGCTTATTGGGGGGGGCCGGAGAGACCCAGTACTTC

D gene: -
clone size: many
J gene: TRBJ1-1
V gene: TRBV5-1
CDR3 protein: CASSYTPGNSNTEAFF
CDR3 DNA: TGCGCCAGCAGCTATACTCCAGGGAACTCGAACACTGAAGCTTTCTTT

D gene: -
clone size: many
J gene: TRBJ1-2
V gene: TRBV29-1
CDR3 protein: CSVRPTDSGYTF
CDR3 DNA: TGCAGCGTTCGACCGACGGATAGTGGCTACACCTTC

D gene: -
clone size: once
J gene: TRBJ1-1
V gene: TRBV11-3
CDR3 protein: CASSPNGQTEAFF
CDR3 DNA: TGTGCCAGCAGCCCCAATGGACAGACTGAAGCTTTCTTT

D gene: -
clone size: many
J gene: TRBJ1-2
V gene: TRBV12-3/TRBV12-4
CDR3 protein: CASSWGDGYTF
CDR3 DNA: TGTGCCAGCAGCTGGGGGGATGGCTACACCTTC

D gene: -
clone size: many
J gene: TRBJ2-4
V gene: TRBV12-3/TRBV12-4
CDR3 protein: CASSLASWGNIQYF
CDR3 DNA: TGTGCCAGCAGTTTAGCCTCCTGGGGGAACATTCAGTACTTC

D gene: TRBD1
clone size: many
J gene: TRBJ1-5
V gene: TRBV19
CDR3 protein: CASRPDRGKGNQPQHF
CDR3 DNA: TGTGCCAGTAGACCGGACAGGGGGAAGGGCAATCAGCCCCAGCATTTT

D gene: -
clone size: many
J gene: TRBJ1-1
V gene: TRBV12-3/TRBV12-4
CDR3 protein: CASSPPTVKDSGEAFF
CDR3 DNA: TGTGCCAGCAGTCCTCCGACAGTGAAAGATTCGGGTGAAGCTTTCTTT

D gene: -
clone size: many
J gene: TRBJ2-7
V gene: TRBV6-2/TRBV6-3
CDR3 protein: CASSISYYEQYF
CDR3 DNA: TGTGCCAGCAGTATCAGTTACTACGAGCAGTACTTC

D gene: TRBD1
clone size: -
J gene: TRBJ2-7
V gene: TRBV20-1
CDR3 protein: CSARAPGQGRTKEQYF
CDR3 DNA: TGCAGTGCCCGAGCCCCGGGACAGGGGCGGACTAAGGAGCAGTACTTC

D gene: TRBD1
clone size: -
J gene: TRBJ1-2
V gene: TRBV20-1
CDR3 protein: CSASGTGSNYGYTF
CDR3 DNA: TGCAGTGCTAGTGGGACAGGGTCTAACTATGGCTACACCTTC

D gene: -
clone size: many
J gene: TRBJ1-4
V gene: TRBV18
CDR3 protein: CASSPPAQLPNEKLFF
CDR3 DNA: TGTGCCAGCTCACCACCGGCTCAACTCCCTAATGAAAAACTGTTTTTT

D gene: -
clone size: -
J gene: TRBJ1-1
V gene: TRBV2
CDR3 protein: CASSLTGPNTEAFF
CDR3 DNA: TGTGCCAGCAGTCTAACAGGGCCGAACACTGAAGCTTTCTTT

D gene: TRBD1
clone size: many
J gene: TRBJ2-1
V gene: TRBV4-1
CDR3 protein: CASSPGQGAYSGEQFF
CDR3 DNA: TGCGCCAGCAGCCCGGGACAGGGGGCTTATTCTGGGGAGCAGTTCTTC

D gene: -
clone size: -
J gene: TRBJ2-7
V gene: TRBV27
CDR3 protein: CASSFLQGRYEQYF
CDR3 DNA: TGTGCCAGCAGTTTTCTACAGGGCCGTTACGAGCAGTACTTC

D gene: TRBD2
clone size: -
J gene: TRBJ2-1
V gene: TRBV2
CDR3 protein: CASRKMGTSGSNEQFF
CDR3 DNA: TGTGCCAGCAGAAAGATGGGGACTAGCGGGTCCAATGAGCAGTTCTTC

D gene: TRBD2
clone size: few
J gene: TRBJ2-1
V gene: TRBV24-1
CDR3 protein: CATSDRTSGNKQFF
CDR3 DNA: TGTGCCACCAGTGATAGGACTAGCGGCAATAAGCAGTTCTTC

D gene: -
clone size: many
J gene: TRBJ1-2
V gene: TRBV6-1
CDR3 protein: CASSPVPSYTF
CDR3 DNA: TGTGCCAGCAGCCCAGTTCCCAGCTACACCTTC

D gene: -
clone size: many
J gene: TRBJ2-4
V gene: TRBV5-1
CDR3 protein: CASSFGPSAKNIQYF
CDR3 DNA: TGCGCCAGCAGCTTTGGACCGAGCGCCAAAAACATTCAGTACTTC

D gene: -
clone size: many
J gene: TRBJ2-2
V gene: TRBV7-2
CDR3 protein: CASNRDLNTGELFF
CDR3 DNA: TGTGCCAGCAACAGGGACTTAAACACCGGGGAGCTGTTTTTT

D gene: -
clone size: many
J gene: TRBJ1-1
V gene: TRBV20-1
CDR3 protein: CSARDAGAQGLNTEAFF
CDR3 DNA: TGCAGTGCTAGAGATGCGGGGGCCCAGGGGCTTAACACTGAAGCTTTCTTT

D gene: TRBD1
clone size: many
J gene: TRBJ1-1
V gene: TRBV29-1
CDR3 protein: CSVVSGGSSEAFF
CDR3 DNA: TGCAGCGTTGTGTCAGGGGGTAGTTCTGAAGCTTTCTTT

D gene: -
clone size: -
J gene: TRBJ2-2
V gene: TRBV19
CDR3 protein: CASSANVQGIGELFF
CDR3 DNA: TGTGCCAGTAGTGCGAACGTTCAGGGTATCGGGGAGCTGTTTTTT

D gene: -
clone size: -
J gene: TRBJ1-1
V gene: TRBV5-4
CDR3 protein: CASSLERHTEAFF
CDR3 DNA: TGTGCCAGCAGCTTGGAACGGCACACTGAAGCTTTCTTT

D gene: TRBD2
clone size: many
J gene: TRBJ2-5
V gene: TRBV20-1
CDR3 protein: CSATTYTGTSWAETQYF
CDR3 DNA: TGCAGTGCTACGACCTACACCGGGACTAGTTGGGCAGAGACCCAGTACTTC

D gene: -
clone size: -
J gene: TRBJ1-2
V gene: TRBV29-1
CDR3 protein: CSGSGSYGYTF
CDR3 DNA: TGCAGCGGTTCAGGGTCCTATGGCTACACCTTC